The 29 T cell receptor beta chains given below trace back to one sample, sequenced in a study of shared clonotypes between healthy human individuals. Produced via immunoSEQ multiplex PCR; TCRdb's table is partial and in-frame only. The sample lists about 960,000 clones, 76% seen once, with roughly 1.5% in the top ten. The sequencing sample was made of memory CD4+ T cells sorted from blood. Subset meaning: CD45RA-negative fraction. These receptors originate from a man in his late teens or twenties in good health.

Here the CDR3 reads CASRPGPIGEKLFF. The DNA for the CDR3 is TGCGCCAGCAGACCGGGACCCATCGGTGAAAAACTGTTTTTT. The chain has TRBV10-2 and TRBJ1-4; weak D call: TRBD1 (5 bases). The CDR3 has 14 amino acids. Germline CDR1 WSHSY, CDR2 SAAADI. V was cut by 6 bases and J by 7 bases, with 15 bases left in between.

This clone was counted a single time. The rearrangement uses TRBV28 and TRBJ2-5; D is perhaps TRBD2 (6 bases). V gave up 7 bases and J gave up 2 bases, with 23 bases separating them. Germline V gives CDR1 MDHEN, CDR2 SYDVKM. There are 17 residues in the CDR3. CDR3 amino acids: CASTRGSAARGQETQYF. As DNA, the CDR3 is TGTGCCAGCACCAGAGGGTCGGCGGCGCGGGGACAAGAGACCCAGTACTTC. Full variable domain (outside the CDR3, taken from reference TRBV28 and TRBJ2-5): DVKVTQSSRYLVKRTGEKVFLECVQDMDHENMFWYRQDPGLGLRLIYFSYDVKMKEKGDIPEGYSVSREKKERFSLILESASTNQTSMYLCASTRGSAARGQETQYFGPGTRLLVL.

At least ten counts were recorded for this clone. The chain links TRBV2 to TRBJ1-1; D might be TRBD1 (5 bases). V was clipped by 9 bases and J by 4 bases, with 15 bases between them. This CDR3 comprises 13 residues. Germline V lookup: CDR1 SNHLY, CDR2 FYNNEI. The CDR3: CARRTSFATEAFF. CDR3 in DNA: TGTGCCAGAAGGACAAGCTTTGCCACTGAAGCTTTCTTT.

The chain has TRBV19 and TRBJ1-3; D is ambiguous. The CDR3 has 14 amino acids. Trimming removed 3 bases from V and 2 bases from J, with 8 bases in between. Germline-derived CDR1 and CDR2 are LNHDA and SQIVND (reference sequence). This CDR3 reads CASSMDSTGNTIYF. As DNA, the CDR3 is TGTGCCAGTAGTATGGACTCTACTGGAAACACCATATATTTT.

The chain recombines TRBV6-1 with TRBJ1-1; D not certain. With 6 bases removed from V and 5 bases from J, the gap between germline ends came to 13 bases. The CDR3 loop spans 13 amino acids. The V gene's germline CDR1 is MNHNS and CDR2 SASEGT. The CDR3 DNA is TGTGCCAGCAGGTCCATAGTAACGACTGAAGCTTTCTTT. Translated, it gives CASRSIVTTEAFF.

The genes are TRBV27 and TRBJ1-4, with D unclear. From germline, CDR1 is MNHEY and CDR2 SMNVEV (reference sequence). V shed 6 bases and J shed 8 bases, with 10 bases lying between them. CDR3 length equals 12 residues. CDR3 protein: CASRGKEEKLFF. CDR3 DNA: TGTGCCAGCAGAGGAAAGGAGGAAAAACTGTTTTTT.

The rearrangement links TRBV6-1 to TRBJ1-4, with D perhaps TRBD1 (6 bases). CDR3 length equals 13 residues. CDR1 is MNHNS, CDR2 SASEGT, per germline. V was pared by 10 bases and J by 7 bases, with 16 bases between. CDR3 in amino acids: CATLRGNGEKLFF. The CDR3 DNA follows: TGTGCCACATTAAGGGGGAACGGTGAAAAACTGTTTTTT.

Points on this clone: Other DNA sequences of this sample code for an identical CDR3. The chain employs TRBV20-1 and TRBJ2-7, with D hard to call. Germline lookup yields CDR1 DFQATT and CDR2 SNEGSKA (reference sequence). V was trimmed by 3 bases and J by 0 bases, leaving 3 bases between them. The CDR3 runs to 11 residues. CDR3 in DNA: TGCAGTGCTAGTTACTCCTACGAGCAGTACTTC. Amino acid sequence: CSASYSYEQYF.

The chain recombines TRBV5-4 with TRBJ2-1; D unclear. The length of the CDR3 is 14 residues. Germline CDR1 and CDR2: SGHNT and YYREEE (reference sequence). Trimming took off 0 bases at V and 6 bases at J, with 10 bases between the two ends. The CDR3 DNA reads TGTGCCAGCAGCTTGGGAGTTGAGCGCAATGAGCAGTTCTTC. Its protein product is CASSLGVERNEQFF.

CDR3 in DNA: TGTGCCACCAGAGATGATACGCAGTATTTT. Translating it yields CATRDDTQYF. The chain links TRBV10-3 to TRBJ2-3; D is undetermined. Germline CDR1 ENHRY, CDR2 SYGVKD. V shed 10 bases and J shed 6 bases, with 8 bases lying between them. The CDR3 extends over 10 amino acids.

This clone came up once. The rearrangement links TRBV7-8 to TRBJ2-3, with D hard to call. This CDR3 has 14 residues. V lost 5 bases, J lost 5 bases, and 14 bases lay in between. Germline CDR1 SGHVS, CDR2 FQNEAQ. The CDR3 is CASSQSQMRDTQYF. As DNA, the CDR3 is TGTGCCAGCAGCCAAAGCCAGATGAGAGATACGCAGTATTTT. Based on the CDR3 plus reference TRBV7-8 and TRBJ2-3, the full variable domain is GAGVSQSPRYKVAKRGQDVALRCDPISGHVSLFWYQQALGQGPEFLTYFQNEAQLDKSGLPSDRFFAERPEGSVSTLKIQRTQQEDSAVYLCASSQSQMRDTQYFGPGTRLTVL.

In this sample, this clone turned up once. This chain uses TRBV19 with TRBJ2-2; D gene uncertain. CDR3 length: 13 amino acids. V lost 8 bases, J lost 0 bases, and 7 bases lay in between. The germline V gene has CDR1 LNHDA and CDR2 SQIVND (reference sequence). The CDR3 here is CASVDTNTGELFF. CDR3 DNA sequence: TGTGCCAGTGTCGATACGAACACCGGGGAGCTGTTTTTT. Filled out from reference TRBV19 and TRBJ2-2, the complete variable domain reads DGGITQSPKYLFRKEGQNVTLSCEQNLNHDAMYWYRQDPGQGLRLIYYSQIVNDFQKGDIAEGYSVSREKKESFPLTVTSAQKNPTAFYLCASVDTNTGELFFGEGSRLTVL.

The chain links TRBV25-1 to TRBJ1-6; TRBD1 aligns across 9 bases. The ends lost 2 bases at V and 8 bases at J; junction bases unmatched: 4. CDR3 size: 15 residues. Germline CDR1 reads MGHDK; CDR2 reads SYGVNS. The CDR3 loop reads CASSEIGTGYSPLHF. Written as DNA, the CDR3 is TGTGCCAGCAGTGAAATCGGGACAGGGTATTCACCCCTCCACTTT. The full variable domain, completed using reference TRBV25-1 and TRBJ1-6, is EADIYQTPRYLVIGTGKKITLECSQTMGHDKMYWYQQDPGMELHLIHYSYGVNSTEKGDLSSESTVSRIRTEHFPLTLESARPSHTSQYLCASSEIGTGYSPLHFGNGTRLTVT.

The rearrangement links TRBV6-5 to TRBJ1-4; a possible D gene is TRBD1 (5 bases). Trimming stripped 6 bases from V and 5 bases from J, with 16 bases between. This CDR3 spans 15 amino acids. Germline values: CDR1 MNHEY, CDR2 SVGAGI. The CDR3 region has the DNA TGTGCCAGCAGCCCTGGACATTTGGGCAATGAAAAACTGTTTTTT. Amino acids: CASSPGHLGNEKLFF.

The chain combines TRBV11-2 with TRBJ1-2; possibly TRBD1 for D (5 bases). The CDR3 consists of 14 residues. Trimming stripped 3 bases from V and 7 bases from J, with 15 bases between. CDR1 is SGHAT and CDR2 is FQNNGV in the germline V gene. CDR3 sequence reads: CASSFTRVGSGYTF. CDR3 DNA sequence: TGTGCCAGCAGCTTCACCAGGGTGGGTAGTGGCTACACCTTC. Full variable domain (missing parts from reference TRBV11-2 and TRBJ1-2): EAGVAQSPRYKIIEKRQSVAFWCNPISGHATLYWYQQILGQGPKLLIQFQNNGVVDDSQLPKDRFSAERLKGVDSTLKIQPAKLEDSAVYLCASSFTRVGSGYTFGSGTRLTVV.

The rearrangement joins TRBV5-6 to TRBJ2-7; perhaps TRBD1 as D (6 bases). Looked up from germline, CDR1 is SGHDT and CDR2 is YYEEEE. Trimming took 1 base from V and 2 from J, leaving 13 bases between them. The CDR3 length is 15 residues. CDR3: CASSLNAGAAYEQYF. The DNA for the CDR3 is TGTGCCAGCAGCTTGAATGCAGGGGCTGCCTACGAGCAGTACTTC. The full variable domain, completed using reference TRBV5-6 and TRBJ2-7, is DAGVTQSPTHLIKTRGQQVTLRCSPKSGHDTVSWYQQALGQGPQFIFQYYEEEERQRGNFPDRFSGHQFPNYSSELNVNALLLGDSALYLCASSLNAGAAYEQYFGPGTRLTVT.

In DNA, the CDR3 is TGTGCCAGCAGTTACTCTGGGACTAGCGTGACCGGGGAGCTGTTTTTT. Translation gives CASSYSGTSVTGELFF. The chain joins TRBV6-5 to TRBJ2-2; 10 positions agree with TRBD2. Germline loops: CDR1 MNHEY, CDR2 SVGAGI. J was trimmed by 5 bases and V by 0 bases; bases with no gene match: 3. This CDR3 has 16 amino acids.

This chain uses TRBV30 with TRBJ2-1, with TRBD2 matching over 9 bases. The trim removed 0 bases at V and 6 bases at J, leaving 9 bases unmatched. The CDR3 runs to 16 residues. The V gene's germline CDR1 is GTSNPN and CDR2 SVGIG (reference sequence). The CDR3 bases are TGTGCCTGGAGTGTACGATGGCGGGAGGGGGGCAATGAGCAGTTCTTC. Translated, it gives CAWSVRWREGGNEQFF.

Notes on this clone: Other DNA sequences in this sample translate to the same CDR3. V gene TRBV7-2 combines with J gene TRBJ2-3, with TRBD1 matching over 9 bases. CDR1 is SGHTA, CDR2 FQGNSA, per germline. J gave up 3 bases and V 5 bases, and 6 bases lay outside the gene matches. The length of the CDR3 is 15 residues. The CDR3 loop is CASSLNRGRTDTQYF. The CDR3 bases are TGTGCCAGCAGCCTAAACAGGGGGCGGACAGATACGCAGTATTTT.

This sequence joins TRBV5-4 and TRBJ1-2; TRBD1 agrees at 8 bases. CDR1 is SGHNT and CDR2 is YYREEE in the germline V gene (reference sequence). The ends lost 6 bases at V and 5 bases at J; junction bases unmatched: 21. CDR3 size: 18 residues. This chain's CDR3 is CASIRALPTSGGWYGYTF. In DNA form, the CDR3 reads TGTGCCAGCATCCGGGCCCTCCCTACTTCAGGGGGCTGGTATGGCTACACCTTC.

About this clone: Other nucleotide sequences from this sample produce the same CDR3. The chain combines TRBV7-9 with TRBJ2-7; 10 bases align to TRBD1. The germline V gene encodes CDR1 SEHNR and CDR2 FQNEAQ (reference sequence). The V and J ends lost 1 base and 4 bases, in that order; junction bases with no gene match: 1. The CDR3 contains 14 residues. As DNA, the CDR3 is TGTGCCAGCAGCTTAGGACAGGGGGCATACGAGCAGTACTTC. Translated: CASSLGQGAYEQYF.

This clone was seen a single time. V and J are TRBV5-1 and TRBJ1-2; D gene unclear. CDR3 length equals 13 residues. V lost 0 bases to trimming and J lost 5 bases, with 8 bases between them. CDR1 and CDR2 (germline): SGHRS, YFSETQ. The CDR3 nucleotides are TGCGCCAGCAGCTTGGTACCGGATTATGGCTACACCTTC. It translates to CASSLVPDYGYTF.

On this clone: One base separates it from a far larger clone, so it is likely a read error. The rearrangement joins TRBV6-6 to TRBJ1-5; D is ambiguous. Germline V CDR1 and CDR2: MNHNY, SVGAGI (reference sequence). The CDR3 sequence is 16 residues long. Here the CDR3 reads CASSYGESRSNRPQHF. The CDR3, as DNA: TGTGCCAGCAGTTACGGCGAGTCCCGTAGCAATCGGCCCCAGCATTTT.

This chain joins TRBV4-1 and TRBJ2-1, with 11 bases aligning to TRBD2. The ends lost 0 bases at V and 9 bases at J; junction bases unmatched: 7. This CDR3 spans 16 amino acids. Germline loops: CDR1 MGHRA, CDR2 YSYEKL. The chain's CDR3 is CASSQESSGRISEQFF. The CDR3 DNA follows: TGCGCCAGCAGCCAAGAATCTAGCGGGAGGATTAGTGAGCAGTTCTTC.

The V and J genes are TRBV6-5 and TRBJ1-1; possible D gene TRBD1, 6 bases. The CDR3 has 12 residues. Deletions cut 0 bases from V and 7 bases from J, with 6 bases between. The germline gives CDR1 MNHEY, CDR2 SVGAGI. The CDR3 DNA is TGTGCCAGCAGTTACTCGACAGGTGAAGCTTTCTTT. Protein product: CASSYSTGEAFF.

J is TRBJ2-5 and V is TRBV5-1, with 10 positions matching TRBD2. Germline V gives CDR1 SGHRS, CDR2 YFSETQ. The CDR3 is made up of 16 amino acids. J gave up 7 bases and V 4 bases, and 13 bases lay outside the gene matches. The CDR3 region is CASSPSTSGNYGTQYF. Written as DNA, the CDR3 is TGCGCCAGCAGCCCATCAACTAGCGGGAATTATGGGACCCAGTACTTC.

In its sample, this clone was seen a few times. The chain has TRBV10-3 and TRBJ2-5; D remains ambiguous. Trimming stripped 11 bases from V and 2 bases from J, with 12 bases between. Germline V gene data show CDR1 as ENHRY and CDR2 as SYGVKD. This CDR3 is built from 12 residues. CDR3 protein: CASRPEQETQYF. CDR3 coding DNA: TGTGCCTCCCGACCGGAGCAAGAGACCCAGTACTTC.

The rearrangement uses TRBV18 and TRBJ2-7; D tentatively fits TRBD1 or TRBD2 (5 bases each). Germline V gene sequence: CDR1 KGHSH, CDR2 LQKENI. This CDR3 contains 15 residues. The germline V and J ends were trimmed by 5 bases and 2 bases, with 16 bases remaining between them. CDR3 in amino acids: CASSSAGGQAYEQYF. The CDR3 bases are TGTGCCAGCTCATCGGCTGGGGGTCAGGCCTACGAGCAGTACTTC.

As to this clone: An end of the junction differs from the germline gene, which may be a read error. V gene TRBV5-3 combines with J gene TRBJ1-5; maybe TRBD1 (6 bases). TRBV5-3 is marked as an open reading frame, function uncertain. The CDR3 length is 18 residues. CDR3 in DNA: TGTGCGAGAACAGGTGCCAGGGGCGACAATCTCGGCAATCAGCCCCAGCATTTT. This encodes CARTGARGDNLGNQPQHF.